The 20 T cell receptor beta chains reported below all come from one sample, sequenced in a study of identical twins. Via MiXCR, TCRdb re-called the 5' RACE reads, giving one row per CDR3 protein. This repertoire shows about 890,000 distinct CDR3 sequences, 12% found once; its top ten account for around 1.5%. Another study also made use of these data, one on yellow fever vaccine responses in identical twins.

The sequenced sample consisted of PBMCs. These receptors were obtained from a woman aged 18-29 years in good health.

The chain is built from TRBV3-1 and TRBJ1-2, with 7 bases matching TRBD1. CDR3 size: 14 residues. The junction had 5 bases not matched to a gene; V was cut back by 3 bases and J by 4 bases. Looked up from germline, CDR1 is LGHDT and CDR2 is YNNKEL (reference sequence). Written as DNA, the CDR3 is TGTGCCAGCAGCCAGGGGGACAGCGGCTATGGCTACACCTTC. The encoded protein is CASSQGDSGYGYTF.

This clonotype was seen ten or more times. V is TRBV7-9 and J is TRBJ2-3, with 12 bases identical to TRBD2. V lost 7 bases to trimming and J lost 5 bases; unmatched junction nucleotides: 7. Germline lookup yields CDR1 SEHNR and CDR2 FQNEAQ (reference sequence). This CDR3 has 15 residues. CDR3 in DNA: TGTGCCAGCATCCTACTAGCGGGAGGTGGAGATACGCAGTATTTT. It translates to CASILLAGGGDTQYF.

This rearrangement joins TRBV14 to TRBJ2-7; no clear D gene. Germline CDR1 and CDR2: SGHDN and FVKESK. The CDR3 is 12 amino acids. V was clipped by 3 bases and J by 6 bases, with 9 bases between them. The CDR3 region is CASSQSRTEQYF. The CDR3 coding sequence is TGTGCCAGCAGCCAGTCTAGAACCGAGCAGTACTTC. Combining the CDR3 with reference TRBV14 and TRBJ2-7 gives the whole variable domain EAGVTQFPSHSVIEKGQTVTLRCDPISGHDNLYWYRRVMGKEIKFLLHFVKESKQDESGMPNNRFLAERTGGTYSTLKVQPAELEDSGVYFCASSQSRTEQYFGPGTRLTVT.

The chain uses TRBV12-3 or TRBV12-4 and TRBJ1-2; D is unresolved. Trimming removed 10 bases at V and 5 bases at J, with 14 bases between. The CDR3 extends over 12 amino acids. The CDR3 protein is CATNHRVYGYTF. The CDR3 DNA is TGTGCCACCAACCATAGGGTGTATGGCTACACCTTC.

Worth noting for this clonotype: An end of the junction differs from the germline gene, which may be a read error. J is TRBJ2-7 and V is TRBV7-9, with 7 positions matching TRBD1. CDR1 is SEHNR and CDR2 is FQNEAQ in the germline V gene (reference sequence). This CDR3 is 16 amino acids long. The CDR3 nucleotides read TGTGCCAGCAGTCCTACGGGACAGATGGGCCTCCACGAGGAGTACTTC. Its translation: CASSPTGQMGLHEEYF.

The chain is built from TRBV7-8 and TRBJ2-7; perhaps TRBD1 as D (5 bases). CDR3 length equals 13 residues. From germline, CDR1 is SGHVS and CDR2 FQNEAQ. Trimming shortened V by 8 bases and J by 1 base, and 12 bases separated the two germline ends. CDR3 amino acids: CASREGVSYEQYV. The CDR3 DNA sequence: TGTGCCAGCCGAGAAGGGGTTTCCTACGAGCAGTACGTC.

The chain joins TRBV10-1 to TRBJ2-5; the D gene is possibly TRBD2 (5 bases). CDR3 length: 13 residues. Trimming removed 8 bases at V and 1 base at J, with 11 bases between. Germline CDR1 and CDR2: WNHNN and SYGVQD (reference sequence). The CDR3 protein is CASQRAAQETQYF. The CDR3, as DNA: TGCGCCAGCCAAAGAGCGGCCCAAGAGACCCAGTACTTC.

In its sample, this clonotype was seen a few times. The CDR3 DNA reads as TGTGCCAGCAGCTCCGACAGGGTTAGCACAGATACGCAGTATTTT. Translating gives CASSSDRVSTDTQYF. The gene calls are TRBV7-9 and TRBJ2-3, with 7 bases fitting TRBD1. V shed 4 bases, J shed 0 bases, and the junction held 4 bases outside the gene matches. The germline V gene encodes CDR1 SEHNR and CDR2 FQNEAQ (reference sequence). The CDR3 extends over 15 amino acids.

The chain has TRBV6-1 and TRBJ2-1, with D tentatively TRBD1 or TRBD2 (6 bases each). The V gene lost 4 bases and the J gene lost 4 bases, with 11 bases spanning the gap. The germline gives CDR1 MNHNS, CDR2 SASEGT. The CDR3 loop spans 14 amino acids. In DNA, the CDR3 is TGTGCCAGCAGTGGGAGGGGGGAGTACAATGAGCAGTTCTTC. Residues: CASSGRGEYNEQFF.

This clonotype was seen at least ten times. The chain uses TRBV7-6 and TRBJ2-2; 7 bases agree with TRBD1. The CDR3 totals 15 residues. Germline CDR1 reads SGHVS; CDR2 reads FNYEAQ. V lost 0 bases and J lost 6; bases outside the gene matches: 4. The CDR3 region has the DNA TGTGCCAGCAGCTTAGCGCCCCAGGGGGCCGGGGAGCTGTTTTTT. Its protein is CASSLAPQGAGELFF.

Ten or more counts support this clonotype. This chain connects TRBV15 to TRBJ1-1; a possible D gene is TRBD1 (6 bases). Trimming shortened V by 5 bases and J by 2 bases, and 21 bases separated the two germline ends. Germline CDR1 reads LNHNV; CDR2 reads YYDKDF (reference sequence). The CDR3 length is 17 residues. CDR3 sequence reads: CATSYRPPTGTNTEAFF. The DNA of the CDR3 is TGTGCCACCAGCTATCGGCCCCCCACAGGGACCAACACTGAAGCTTTCTTT.

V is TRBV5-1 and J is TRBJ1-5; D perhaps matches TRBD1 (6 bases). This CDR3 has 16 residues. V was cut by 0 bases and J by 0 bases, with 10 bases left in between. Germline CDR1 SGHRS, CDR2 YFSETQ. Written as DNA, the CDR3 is TGCGCCAGCAGCTTGGGGACAGCAGATAGCAATCAGCCCCAGCATTTT. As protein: CASSLGTADSNQPQHF.

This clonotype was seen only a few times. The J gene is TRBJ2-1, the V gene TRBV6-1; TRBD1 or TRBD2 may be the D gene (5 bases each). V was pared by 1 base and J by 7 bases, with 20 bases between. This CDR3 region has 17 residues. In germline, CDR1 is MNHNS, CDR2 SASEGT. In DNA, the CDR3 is TGTGCCAGCAGTGAAGTTCTTCCGGGACGGATGAGAAATGAGCAGTTCTTC. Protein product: CASSEVLPGRMRNEQFF.

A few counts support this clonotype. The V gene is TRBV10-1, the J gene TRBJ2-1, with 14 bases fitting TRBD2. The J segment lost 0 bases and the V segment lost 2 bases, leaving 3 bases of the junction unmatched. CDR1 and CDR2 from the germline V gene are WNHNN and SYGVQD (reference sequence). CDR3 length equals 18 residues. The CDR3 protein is CASSEGLAGGSSYNEQFF. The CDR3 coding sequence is TGCGCCAGCAGTGAGGGACTAGCGGGAGGTAGCTCCTACAATGAGCAGTTCTTC.

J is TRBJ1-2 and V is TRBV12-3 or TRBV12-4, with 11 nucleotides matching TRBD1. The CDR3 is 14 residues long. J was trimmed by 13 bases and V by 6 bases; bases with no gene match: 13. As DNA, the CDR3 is TGTGCCAGCAGGGGACAGGGGGTGCCTAGTATCGGCACCTTC. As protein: CASRGQGVPSIGTF.

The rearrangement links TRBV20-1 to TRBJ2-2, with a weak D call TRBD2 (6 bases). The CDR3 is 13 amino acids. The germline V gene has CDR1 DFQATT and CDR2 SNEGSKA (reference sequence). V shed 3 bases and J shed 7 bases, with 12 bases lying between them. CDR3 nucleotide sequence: TGCAGTGCTAGTAGCGGCGGGTTCGGGGAGCTGTTTTTT. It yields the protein CSASSGGFGELFF.

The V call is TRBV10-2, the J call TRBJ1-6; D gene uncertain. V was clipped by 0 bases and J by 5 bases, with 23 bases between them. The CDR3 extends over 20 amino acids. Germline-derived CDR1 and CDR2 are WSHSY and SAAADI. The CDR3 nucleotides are TGCGCCAGCAGTGAGTCAGTCGGAATCCGACAACCGCGAAATAATTCACCCCTCCACTTT. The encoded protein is CASSESVGIRQPRNNSPLHF.

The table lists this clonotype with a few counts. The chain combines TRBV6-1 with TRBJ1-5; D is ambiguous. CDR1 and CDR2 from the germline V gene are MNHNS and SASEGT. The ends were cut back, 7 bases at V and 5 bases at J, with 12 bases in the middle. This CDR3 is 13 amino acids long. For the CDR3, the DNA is TGTGCCAGCAATCGGGAGTCCTATCAGCCCCAGCATTTT. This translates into CASNRESYQPQHF.

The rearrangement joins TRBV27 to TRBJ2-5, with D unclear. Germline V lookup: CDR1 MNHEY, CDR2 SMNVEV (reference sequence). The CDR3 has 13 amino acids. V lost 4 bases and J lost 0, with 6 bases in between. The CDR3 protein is CASSSPHQETQYF. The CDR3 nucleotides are TGTGCCAGCAGTTCCCCCCACCAAGAGACCCAGTACTTC.

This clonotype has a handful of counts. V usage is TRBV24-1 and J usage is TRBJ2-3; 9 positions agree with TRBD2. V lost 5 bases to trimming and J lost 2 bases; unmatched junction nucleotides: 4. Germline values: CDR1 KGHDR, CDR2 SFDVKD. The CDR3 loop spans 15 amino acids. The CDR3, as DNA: TGTGCCACCAGTGTTACGGGACTAGCCACAGATACGCAGTATTTT. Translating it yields CATSVTGLATDTQYF.